This T cell receptor (beta chain) originates from a study of T cells expressing NK-cell markers. Following a re-call of the 5' RACE reads, TCRdb has one entry per CDR3 protein and lacks DNA. Across about 550,000 distinct CDR3 sequences, the top ten clones capture approximately 3.6% of the sample. The CDR3 spans 13 residues. CDR1 MNHEY and CDR2 SMNVEV come from the germline V gene (reference sequence). This chain connects TRBV27 to TRBJ1-1; as DNA is missing, the TRBD1 call by TCRdb cannot be tested. What was sequenced was blood T cells: a sorted CD56 or NKG2C T cell subset, CD4+ or CD8+ T cells, or bulk PBMC T cells (not recorded which). This TCR derives from a man younger than 30 in good health. The CDR3 protein is CASSPPGQDEAFF.